This TCR beta chain stems from a study of cytomegalovirus exposure and HLA in healthy donors. At the level of the study: Earlier sequencing of about 179 million T cells yielded around 120 million unique TCR beta sequences.

Overall study results and limits: It was likely that a cluster of highly shared sequence variants was a sequencing artifact. In an earlier analysis, productive rearrangement rates for most beta V segments clustered near 87% or 30%. One variant, a missense change in DCLRE1C, was linked in a later analysis to TCR beta V- and J-gene trimming.

The CDR3 covers 13 residues. The germline CDR1 and CDR2 sequences are SQVTM and ANQGSEA. V was pared by 3 bases and J by 8 bases, with 8 bases of the junction left unmatched. The PCR contained 60 Vbeta and 13 Jbeta primers. The assay was immunoSEQ multiplex PCR, and TCRdb's table has in-frame clones only and misses some. The sample includes 110,000 or so clones, roughly 69% of them seen just once. This clone came up a few times. Antigen unknown. The same CDR3 arises from other DNA sequences in this sample as well. The chain is built from TRBV29-1 and TRBJ1-2; TRBD1 matches 8 bases. This sequence originates from a human donor in good health. The sample consisted of PBMCs. The CDR3 reads CSVDPGQGGGYTF. The DNA for the CDR3 is TGCAGCGTTGACCCTGGACAGGGAGGCGGCTACACCTTC.